These 26 T cell receptor beta chains originate from one sample sequenced in a study of T cell repertoires in cytomegalovirus infection. Each CDR3 protein gets one entry after TCRdb re-called the reads with MiXCR. The repertoire includes some 250,000 distinct CDR3 sequences, 8% to 9.5% of them detected once, and approximately 15% sits in the top ten. The sequenced sample consisted of PBMCs. The receptors here all came from a human donor in good health (CMV status not recorded). Some clones in this sample may be carry-over from other donors' samples.

This clonotype was observed at least ten times. The genes are TRBV20-1 and TRBJ2-3; either TRBD1 or TRBD2 may fit D (5 bases each). V shed 6 bases and J shed 0 bases, with 13 bases lying between them. The CDR3 totals 14 residues. Looked up from germline, CDR1 is DFQATT and CDR2 is SNEGSKA (reference sequence). CDR3 nucleotides: TGCAGTGCCACCCGGGACGGAAGCACAGATACGCAGTATTTT. This sequence encodes CSATRDGSTDTQYF.

This chain links TRBV11-2 with TRBJ2-3; 10 bases fit TRBD2. Trimming cost V 0 bases and J 11 bases; bases outside gene matches: 2. The CDR3 has 13 residues. CDR1 SGHAT and CDR2 FQNNGV come from the germline V gene. This CDR3 reads CASSLDRLAGQYF. CDR3 nucleotides: TGTGCCAGCAGCTTAGATAGACTAGCGGGGCAGTATTTT.

This clonotype was observed at least ten times. The chain combines TRBV19 with TRBJ1-4, with 8 bases aligning to TRBD1. Germline lookup yields CDR1 LNHDA and CDR2 SQIVND (reference sequence). The CDR3 length is 15 residues. V shed 5 bases, J shed 6 bases, and the junction held 8 bases outside the gene matches. CDR3 nucleotides: TGTGCCAGTAGTTCAGGGGGCCTCGGGGATGAAAAACTGTTTTTT. The encoded protein is CASSSGGLGDEKLFF.

This clonotype was counted ten times or more. This sequence joins TRBV6-2 or TRBV6-3 and TRBJ2-1; 8 positions agree with TRBD2. Germline trimming cut 6 bases from V and 1 base from J; bases unmatched to any gene: 11. There are 17 residues in the CDR3. From germline, CDR1 is MNHEY and CDR2 SVGEGT. CDR3 protein: CASSPTGGPWSYNEQFF. DNA of the CDR3: TGTGCCAGCAGCCCCACGGGAGGGCCTTGGTCCTACAATGAGCAGTTCTTC.

This clonotype was counted ten times or more. The V gene is TRBV7-9, the J gene TRBJ1-1; weak D call: TRBD1 (6 bases). The CDR3 sequence is 16 residues long. The V gene lost 0 bases and the J gene lost 4 bases, with 15 bases spanning the gap. Germline CDR1 SEHNR, CDR2 FQNEAQ (reference sequence). The CDR3 nucleotides read TGTGCCAGCAGCTTAGCGCGTTCAGGGGAGGGCACTGAAGCTTTCTTT. Amino acids: CASSLARSGEGTEAFF.

This clonotype came up many times. The J gene is TRBJ1-2, the V gene TRBV7-2; D perhaps matches TRBD1 (5 bases). Trimming cost V 1 base and J 6 bases, with 18 bases left between them. The CDR3 contains 16 residues. The germline V gene has CDR1 SGHTA and CDR2 FQGNSA. Written as DNA, the CDR3 is TGTGCCAGCAGCTTAGGCAGGCGGCAGGGTGGAAATGGCTACACCTTC. Translated, it gives CASSLGRRQGGNGYTF.

There are many counts of this clonotype. The chain couples TRBV7-2 to TRBJ2-1; 9 nucleotides align to TRBD1. The V segment lost 4 bases and the J segment 7 bases; nucleotides outside the gene matches: 8. The germline V gene encodes CDR1 SGHTA and CDR2 FQGNSA. The CDR3 covers 15 residues. CDR3 sequence: CASSSRDRVFNEQFF. The CDR3 DNA is TGTGCCAGCAGCTCCCGGGACAGGGTTTTTAATGAGCAGTTCTTC.

This clonotype occurred a few times. V is TRBV5-6 and J is TRBJ2-5; D is undetermined. There are 13 residues in the CDR3. Trimming cost V 0 bases and J 5 bases, with 8 bases left between them. CDR1 is SGHDT, CDR2 YYEEEE, per germline. Here the CDR3 DNA reads TGTGCCAGCAGCTTGGGACTCTCGGAGACCCAGTACTTC. This translates into CASSLGLSETQYF.

In its sample, this clonotype was seen many times. The CDR3 reads CASSAIQRGYTF. The CDR3 DNA follows: TGTGCCAGCAGTGCAATTCAGAGGGGCTACACCTTC. The V and J genes are TRBV12-3 or TRBV12-4 and TRBJ1-2; D unresolved. V lost 5 bases and J lost 8, with 12 bases in between. The CDR3 sequence is 12 residues long.

This clonotype was counted at least ten times. The chain recombines TRBV28 with TRBJ2-7, with a weak D call TRBD2 (6 bases). The CDR3 sequence is 15 residues long. The germline V gene has CDR1 MDHEN and CDR2 SYDVKM. The V and J ends lost 8 bases and 7 bases respectively, with 24 bases between them. CDR3 DNA sequence: TGTGCCAGCGACGTGGGGACCTTAAAGGGGAGGGAGCAGTACTTC. Protein sequence: CASDVGTLKGREQYF.

CDR3 sequence (DNA): TGTGCCAGCAGCCCACAGGGACCTAATGAAAAACTGTTTTTT. Its protein product is CASSPQGPNEKLFF. The chain couples TRBV7-2 to TRBJ1-4, with D tentatively TRBD1 (6 bases). V gave up 5 bases and J gave up 3 bases, with 10 bases separating them. The CDR3 extends over 14 amino acids. Germline V gene sequence: CDR1 SGHTA, CDR2 FQGNSA. Looking up the rest from reference TRBV7-2 and TRBJ1-4 gives the full variable domain: GAGVSQSPSNKVTEKGKDVELRCDPISGHTALYWYRQSLGQGLEFLIYFQGNSAPDKSGLPSDRFSAERTGGSVSTLTIQRTQQEDSAVYLCASSPQGPNEKLFFGSGTQLSVL.

This clonotype showed up just a few times. The DNA for the CDR3 is TGTGCCACCAGTGATTTTGGGGAAGGCGCCGGGGAGCTGTTTTTT. Translated, it gives CATSDFGEGAGELFF. The chain is built from TRBV24-1 and TRBJ2-2; D is uncertain. V dropped 1 base and J dropped 6 bases, with 11 bases sitting between them. Germline values: CDR1 KGHDR, CDR2 SFDVKD. The CDR3 length is 15 residues.

Many counts were recorded for this clonotype. The chain carries TRBV15 and TRBJ2-7, with 11 bases identical to TRBD1. The germline V gene encodes CDR1 LNHNV and CDR2 YYDKDF (reference sequence). V shed 5 bases, J shed 1 base, and the junction held 4 bases outside the gene matches. There are 15 residues in the CDR3. The CDR3 DNA reads TGTGCCACCAGCGGCGGGACAGGGGGTTCCTACGAGCAGTACTTC. Amino acids: CATSGGTGGSYEQYF.

This clonotype was observed many times. The chain has TRBV7-2 and TRBJ1-1; a weak D match, TRBD1 (6 bases). V was clipped by 2 bases and J by 0 bases, with 16 bases between them. The length of the CDR3 is 17 residues. Germline lookup yields CDR1 SGHTA and CDR2 FQGNSA. The CDR3 protein is CASSLTPHTGMNTEAFF. In DNA form, the CDR3 reads TGTGCCAGCAGCTTAACCCCACACACAGGGATGAACACTGAAGCTTTCTTT.

This clonotype occurred many times. The gene calls are TRBV7-9 and TRBJ1-1; D ambiguous. With 0 bases removed from V and 0 bases from J, the gap between germline ends came to 14 bases. This CDR3 is 17 amino acids long. Germline CDR1 reads SEHNR; CDR2 reads FQNEAQ (reference sequence). The CDR3: CASSLASGGGMNTEAFF. The CDR3 bases are TGTGCCAGCAGCTTAGCTTCTGGAGGCGGCATGAACACTGAAGCTTTCTTT. Full variable domain (missing parts from reference TRBV7-9 and TRBJ1-1): DTGVSQNPRHKITKRGQNVTFRCDPISEHNRLYWYRQTLGQGPEFLTYFQNEAQLEKSRLLSDRFSAERPKGSFSTLEIQRTEQGDSAMYLCASSLASGGGMNTEAFFGQGTRLTVV.

This clonotype was seen a few times. The V gene is TRBV5-1, the J gene TRBJ2-4, with 7 bases identical to TRBD2. Germline lookup yields CDR1 SGHRS and CDR2 YFSETQ. CDR3 length equals 19 residues. V was clipped by 0 bases and J by 2 bases; unmatched bases: 14. The CDR3 nucleotides are TGCGCCAGCAGCTTGGCCGCTGTGGCGGGAGCTGTGACCAAAAACATTCAGTACTTC. Translating gives CASSLAAVAGAVTKNIQYF.

This clonotype was seen at least ten times. The V call is TRBV7-9, the J call TRBJ2-3; D unresolved. Per the germline V gene, CDR1 is SEHNR and CDR2 is FQNEAQ (reference sequence). The CDR3 runs to 16 residues. Between the trimmed V and J ends, which lost 3 bases and 1 base, there was a span of 14 bases. This CDR3 reads CASSLDVHLGTDTQYF. The CDR3 DNA sequence: TGTGCCAGCAGCTTGGACGTCCACCTTGGCACAGATACGCAGTATTTT.

In this sample, this clonotype turned up many times. This chain connects TRBV6-1 to TRBJ1-5; D remains ambiguous. The germline V gene has CDR1 MNHNS and CDR2 SASEGT. V was cut by 0 bases and J by 5 bases, with 8 bases left in between. The CDR3 has 14 amino acids. The CDR3 bases are TGTGCCAGCAGTGAAGCGCGCAGCTATCAGCCCCAGCATTTT. It encodes CASSEARSYQPQHF.

This clonotype was detected ten times or more. The chain employs TRBV20-1 and TRBJ2-5, with TRBD1 matching 7 bases. With 0 bases clipped from V and 1 base from J, the junction kept 5 bases outside the gene matches. Looked up from germline, CDR1 is DFQATT and CDR2 is SNEGSKA (reference sequence). The CDR3 loop spans 15 amino acids. In DNA form, the CDR3 reads TGCAGTGCTAGAGATTGGGGACAGCCCCAAGAGACCCAGTACTTC. Translated: CSARDWGQPQETQYF.

This clonotype appeared a few times. The chain links TRBV20-1 to TRBJ2-5; possibly TRBD2 for D (6 bases). The CDR3 extends over 14 amino acids. The V end lost 4 bases, the J end lost 7 bases, and 19 bases lay between the germline ends. CDR1 is DFQATT, CDR2 SNEGSKA, per germline (reference sequence). The CDR3 reads CSATPSGVSRTQYF. Written as DNA, the CDR3 is TGCAGTGCTACTCCCTCGGGGGTCTCCAGGACCCAGTACTTC.

This clonotype was detected many times. The chain is built from TRBV29-1 and TRBJ2-7; tentative D call: TRBD1 (6 bases). V was clipped by 0 bases and J by 0 bases, with 18 bases between them. This CDR3 contains 17 residues. Looked up from germline, CDR1 is SQVTM and CDR2 is ANQGSEA. The CDR3 region is CSVEESRGTALSYEQYF. The DNA for the CDR3 is TGCAGCGTTGAAGAATCCAGGGGCACCGCCCTCTCCTACGAGCAGTACTTC.

This clonotype was seen repeatedly, ten times or more. The chain links TRBV19 to TRBJ1-1, with TRBD1 matching over 9 bases. The CDR3 is made up of 16 amino acids. Unmatched junction bases numbered 9, after V lost 3 bases and J lost 4 bases. Germline V gene lookup returns CDR1 LNHDA and CDR2 SQIVND (reference sequence). The CDR3 protein is CASSMGTGRVGTEAFF. CDR3 nucleotides: TGTGCCAGTAGTATGGGGACAGGGCGCGTAGGCACTGAAGCTTTCTTT.

This clonotype was seen at least ten times. This chain uses TRBV7-2 with TRBJ1-5, with D perhaps matching TRBD1 (5 bases). The germline CDR1 and CDR2 sequences are SGHTA and FQGNSA. CDR3 length: 16 amino acids. V gave up 2 bases and J gave up 3 bases, with 14 bases separating them. The CDR3 region is CASSLMGVPTNQPQHF. The CDR3 DNA reads as TGTGCCAGCAGCTTAATGGGGGTCCCTACCAATCAGCCCCAGCATTTT.

This clonotype was picked up a small number of times. The rearrangement joins TRBV2 to TRBJ1-5; the D gene is possibly TRBD1 (6 bases). CDR1 and CDR2 from the germline V gene are SNHLY and FYNNEI. V was clipped by 3 bases and J by 6 bases, with 18 bases between them. The CDR3 is 16 residues long. CDR3 nucleotide sequence: TGTGCCAGCAGTGAGAGGCAGGGATCAGGGGCTCAGCCCCAGCATTTT. Translation: CASSERQGSGAQPQHF.

This clonotype was recorded at least ten times. The genes are TRBV7-2 and TRBJ2-7; 10 bases align to TRBD2. CDR3 length: 15 amino acids. Germline values: CDR1 SGHTA, CDR2 FQGNSA. V shed 3 bases and J 5 bases; nucleotides not matched to a gene: 7. CDR3 sequence: CASSLAPSGSNEQYV. CDR3 nucleotides: TGTGCCAGCAGCTTGGCACCTAGCGGGAGCAACGAGCAGTACGTC.

Many counts were recorded for this clonotype. V gene TRBV20-1 combines with J gene TRBJ2-1; possibly TRBD2 for D (5 bases). V lost 0 bases and J lost 12, with 30 bases in between. The CDR3 runs to 18 residues. Germline values: CDR1 DFQATT, CDR2 SNEGSKA (reference sequence). The CDR3 region is CSARDNVRTGRESKGQFF. CDR3 bases: TGCAGTGCTAGAGATAACGTTCGGACTGGAAGGGAGAGTAAGGGGCAGTTCTTC.